This TCR beta chain was sequenced during a study of CD4 T cells in relation to SARS-CoV-2 and coronaviruses. Study in general: Crossreactive spike epitopes shared across donors were mapped to their HLA restriction.

Study conclusions and caveats: Compared with monoreactive clones, crossreactive clones showed significantly weaker SARS-CoV-2 expansion.

Comments on this clone: What it recognizes is unknown.

Naive and memory CD4+ T cell DNA was deep-sequenced without culture. The method was immunoSEQ multiplex PCR; TCRdb's version includes in-frame clones alone and lacks a portion of them. The data contain tens of thousands of clones, about 92% of them singletons. This CDR3 is built from 13 residues. CDR1 is MDHEN, CDR2 SYDVKM, per germline. V was clipped by 6 bases and J by 2 bases; unmatched bases: 3. This TCR derives from an adult with COVID-19. The sequencing input was naive CD4+ T cells from PBMCs. Stated subset: naive CD4+ T cells isolated by negative enrichment. The chain employs TRBV28 and TRBJ2-7; 8 nucleotides line up with TRBD1. CDR3 bases: TGTGCCAGCAGGATGACAGGGGCCTACGAGCAGTACTTC. As protein: CASRMTGAYEQYF. Complete variable domain (other parts from reference TRBV28 and TRBJ2-7): DVKVTQSSRYLVKRTGEKVFLECVQDMDHENMFWYRQDPGLGLRLIYFSYDVKMKEKGDIPEGYSVSREKKERFSLILESASTNQTSMYLCASRMTGAYEQYFGPGTRLTVT.